The 3 T cell receptor beta chains below come from one sample, sequenced in a study of Ad26.COV2.S vaccination and SARS-CoV-2 variants. Method: immunoSEQ multiplex PCR; TCRdb's copy keeps in-frame clones and lacks some. The sample has approximately 400,000 clones; roughly 85% are singletons. Regarding treatment: about 20 received Ad26.COV2.S at low or high dose, single or two shots; roughly five received placebo; per-sample allocation not given. The samples were gathered on day 63 after the first injection of vaccine or placebo. The sample here was peripheral blood, taken in a trial of Ad26.COV2.S vaccine versus placebo. The receptors here all came from a person between 18 and 65 years old who received the Ad26.COV2.S COVID-19 vaccine or a placebo.

As DNA, the CDR3 is TGCGCCAGCAGCCAAGGGGAACACCTGGGGTGGGCAGATACGCAGTATTTT. Translating it yields CASSQGEHLGWADTQYF. The chain carries TRBV4-3 and TRBJ2-3; D is ambiguous. V was shortened by 1 base and J by 4 bases, with 18 bases between the two germline ends. The V gene's germline CDR1 is LGHNA and CDR2 YSLEER. The CDR3 totals 17 residues.

This clone was observed a single time. The junction shows a germline mismatch at one end, possibly a read error. V usage is TRBV7-7 and J usage is TRBJ2-7; D possibly corresponds to TRBD1 (5 bases). CDR3 size: 14 residues. Germline CDR1 is SSHAT and CDR2 is FNYEAQ (reference sequence). The CDR3 is CASSLEAGSYEQYF. CDR3 nucleotides: TGTGCTAGCAGCTTAGAGGCAGGGTCCTACGAGCAGTACTTC.

This chain connects TRBV2 to TRBJ2-7; possibly TRBD2 for D (7 bases). The CDR3 is 14 residues long. V dropped 8 bases and J dropped 6 bases, with 20 bases sitting between them. Germline CDR1 and CDR2: SNHLY and FYNNEI. CDR3 DNA sequence: TGTGCCAGCCTTCCCATACGGGGGGCTACCGAGCAGTACTTC. It yields the protein CASLPIRGATEQYF. The full variable domain, its missing parts supplied by reference TRBV2 and TRBJ2-7, is EPEVTQTPSHQVTQMGQEVILRCVPISNHLYFYWYRQILGQKVEFLVSFYNNEISEKSEIFDDQFSVERPDGSNFTLKIRSTKLEDSAMYFCASLPIRGATEQYFGPGTRLTVT.